This paragraph covers one TCR beta chain sequence. Its antigen is still unknown. The donors were all healthy and Caucasian. This sample stems from a study of identical twins. Study-wide points: There were fewer insertions in abundant cord blood beta clonotypes, but memory repertoires showed no such pattern.

Germline loops: CDR1 SGHDT, CDR2 YYEEEE. Losses at the gene ends were 2 bases for V and 7 bases for J; bases not matched to a gene: 13. The CDR3 contains 16 residues. One entry per CDR3 protein, called by TCRdb with MiXCR from the 5' RACE reads. The profile shows around 1.7 million distinct CDR3 sequences, roughly a third of them singletons. This TCR came from a newborn girl in good health. The material sequenced was cord blood. The chain combines TRBV5-6 with TRBJ1-1, with 8 nucleotides matching TRBD1. The CDR3 protein is CASSLTWDRPLSEAFF. The DNA of the CDR3 is TGTGCCAGCAGCTTAACCTGGGACAGGCCCCTTAGTGAAGCTTTCTTT.